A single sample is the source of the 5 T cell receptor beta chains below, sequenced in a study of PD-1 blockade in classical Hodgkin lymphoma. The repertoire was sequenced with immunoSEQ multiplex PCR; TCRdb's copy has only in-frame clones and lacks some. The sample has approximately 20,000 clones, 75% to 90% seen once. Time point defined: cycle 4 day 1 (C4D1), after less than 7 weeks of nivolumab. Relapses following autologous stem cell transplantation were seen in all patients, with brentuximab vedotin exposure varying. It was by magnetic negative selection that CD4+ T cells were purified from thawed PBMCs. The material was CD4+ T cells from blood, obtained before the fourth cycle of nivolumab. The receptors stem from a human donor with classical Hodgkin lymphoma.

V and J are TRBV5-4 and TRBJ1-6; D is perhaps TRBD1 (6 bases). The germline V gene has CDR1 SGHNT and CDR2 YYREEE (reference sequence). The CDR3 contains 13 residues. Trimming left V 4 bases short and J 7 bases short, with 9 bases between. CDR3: CASSLQGNSPLHF. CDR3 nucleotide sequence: TGTGCCAGCAGCCTACAGGGAAATTCACCCCTCCACTTT.

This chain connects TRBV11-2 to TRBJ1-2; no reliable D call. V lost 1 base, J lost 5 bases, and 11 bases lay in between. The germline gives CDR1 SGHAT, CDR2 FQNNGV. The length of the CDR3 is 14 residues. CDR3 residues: CASSLAFLEYGYTF. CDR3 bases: TGTGCCAGCAGCTTAGCATTTTTGGAGTATGGCTACACCTTC.

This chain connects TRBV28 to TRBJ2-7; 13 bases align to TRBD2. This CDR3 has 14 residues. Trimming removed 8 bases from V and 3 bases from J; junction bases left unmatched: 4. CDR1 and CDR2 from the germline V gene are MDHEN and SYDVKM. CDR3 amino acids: CASGGLAGVYEQYF. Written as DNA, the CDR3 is TGTGCCAGCGGTGGACTAGCGGGAGTCTACGAGCAGTACTTC.

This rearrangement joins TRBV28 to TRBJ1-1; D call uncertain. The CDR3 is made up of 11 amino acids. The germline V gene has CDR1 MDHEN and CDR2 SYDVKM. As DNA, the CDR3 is TGTGTTGTGGAGCAGAACACTGAAGCTTTCTTT. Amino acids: CVVEQNTEAFF. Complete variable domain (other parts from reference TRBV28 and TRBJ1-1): DVKVTQSSRYLVKRTGEKVFLECVQDMDHENMFWYRQDPGLGLRLIYFSYDVKMKEKGDIPEGYSVSREKKERFSLILESASTNQTSMYLCVVEQNTEAFFGQGTRLTVV.

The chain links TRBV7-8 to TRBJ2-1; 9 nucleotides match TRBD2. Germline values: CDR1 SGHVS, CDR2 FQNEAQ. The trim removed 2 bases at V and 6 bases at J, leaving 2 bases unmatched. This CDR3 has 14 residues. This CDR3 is CASSLRTSANEQFF. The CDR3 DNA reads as TGTGCCAGCAGCTTACGGACTAGCGCCAATGAGCAGTTCTTC. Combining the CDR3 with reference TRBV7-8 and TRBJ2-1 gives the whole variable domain GAGVSQSPRYKVAKRGQDVALRCDPISGHVSLFWYQQALGQGPEFLTYFQNEAQLDKSGLPSDRFFAERPEGSVSTLKIQRTQQEDSAVYLCASSLRTSANEQFFGPGTRLTVL.